This T cell receptor beta chain was retrieved from a study of CD8+ T cells in alopecia areata. Overall study: The drug, oral tofacitinib, was given to treated patients at 5 to 10 mg twice daily. The duration of tofacitinib was 6 to 18 months, with 6 months off drug afterward. Study conclusions and caveats: Alphabeta T cells residing in normal skin are also sequenced in scalp samples.

V lost 4 bases and J lost 4, with 16 bases in between. Germline lookup yields CDR1 SGDLS and CDR2 YYNGEE. The CDR3 length is 15 residues. Treatment meaning: oral pan-JAK inhibitor, 5-10 mg twice daily. Sorted out of PBMCs were CD4+ T cells and CD8+ T cells. This clone has only a few counts. Its matching antigen is unknown. As the sequencing template, cDNA was produced by extracting RNA and reverse transcribing it. Repertoires were generated with immunoSEQ multiplex PCR, while TCRdb's copy carries only in-frame clones and drops some. The sample has over 150,000 clones; under 60% are singletons. The V call is TRBV9, the J call TRBJ2-3; D may be TRBD2 (6 bases). The source is a human donor with alopecia areata. The starting material was CD8+ T cells sorted from blood, obtained at week 24, from a patient treated with tofacitinib. The CDR3 DNA is TGTGCCAGCAGCTTCTCGACTAGGTACCCAGATACGCAGTATTTT. Protein product: CASSFSTRYPDTQYF.